This entry features one T cell receptor (beta chain) sequence. The data are from a study of blood T cells in healthy people across ages. Study background: Capturing about one barcoded beta molecule per two T cells was achieved by template switching.

The use of a sample-barcoded 5' primer and a J-beta primer mix characterized a second PCR of roughly 7 to 11 cycles. MiXCR, applied by TCRdb to the 5' RACE reads, yields one record per CDR3 protein. The repertoire includes around 780,000 distinct CDR3 sequences, about 26% of them detected once, and approximately 2.9% sits in the top ten. Researchers report isolating at least 7 million PBMCs per sample. Trimming removed 10 bases from V and 3 bases from J; junction bases left unmatched: 4. Germline V gene data show CDR1 as SGHAT and CDR2 as FQDESV (reference sequence). The CDR3 runs 12 residues. The same data also went into a second study, on T cells of mothers and their children. That study adds: Compared with unrelated pairs, related mother-child pairs had slightly higher, non-significant overlap.

Sequenced input: blood. The TCR was taken from a boy aged 5-17 years in good health. The chain carries TRBV11-1 and TRBJ2-5, with 8 bases lining up with TRBD1. The CDR3 DNA reads as TGTGCCACCTCACAGGGGGAAGAGACCCAGTACTTC. This sequence encodes CATSQGEETQYF.